The source of this T cell receptor beta chain is a study of T-cell memory formation after mild COVID-19. Overall study: Clusters of TCRs were largely donor specific. Whole-study results and caveats: Memory from before infection featured some responding clones, which suggests cross-reactive memory joined. What remained unconfirmed was the SARS-CoV-2 specificity of second-wave clones peaking on day 37. CD8+ contracting clones occupied EMRA, while CD4+ ones occupied mainly CM and EM.

From germline, CDR1 is LGHDT and CDR2 YNNKEL (reference sequence). The CDR3 is 14 residues long. Trimming stripped 0 bases from V and 9 bases from J, with 15 bases between. This clonotype was picked up a small number of times. Its antigen is still unknown. MiXCR was run by TCRdb on the 5' RACE reads, yielding one entry per CDR3 protein. Of under 250,000 distinct CDR3 sequences listed, 15% are singletons. The sequenced sample was PBMCs or a T cell subset sorted from them (not recorded which). The chain links TRBV3-1 to TRBJ2-7, with D perhaps assigned TRBD1 or TRBD2 (5 bases each). The receptor comes from an adult woman who had mild COVID-19 (a few samples of this study predate the infection). Cell type and time point are not known. CDR3 nucleotide sequence: TGTGCCAGCAGCCAAGATCCCCGAGGGGCGGTGCAGTACTTC. This gives the protein CASSQDPRGAVQYF.